The T cell receptor beta chain described here comes from a study of T cell responses to AZD1222 COVID-19 vaccine. Regarding the study as a whole: CD4 TCRs associated with vaccination spanned spike, dominating at 160-218 and 743-854.

The CDR3 sequence is 15 residues long. V dropped 6 bases and J dropped 4; count of bases not matched to a gene: 8. CDR1 and CDR2 (germline): MNHEY, SMNVEV (reference sequence). Measured with immunoSEQ multiplex PCR; TCRdb has only the in-frame clones, and not every one. The top ten clones hold approximately 9.6% of a sample with roughly 120,000 clones, around 90% of them seen once. Comment on this clone: What it binds is unknown.

Sequencing used peripheral blood, obtained on day 0 of AZD1222 vaccination. This receptor was obtained from an adult in good health. The gene calls are TRBV27 and TRBJ2-7; 11 positions agree with TRBD2. This CDR3 reads CASRLAGALGYEQYF. The CDR3 DNA follows: TGTGCCAGCAGACTAGCGGGAGCTTTGGGGTACGAGCAGTACTTC.